This TCR beta chain was sequenced during a study of cytomegalovirus exposure and HLA in healthy donors. The PCR contained 60 Vbeta and 13 Jbeta primers. The data were produced by immunoSEQ multiplex PCR, yet TCRdb's version contains in-frame clones alone and is incomplete. The data show 200,000 to 250,000 clones, about 80% seen once. The V end lost 3 bases, the J end lost 2 bases, and 10 bases lay between the germline ends. The CDR3 has 14 residues. Germline V gene data show CDR1 as SGHTA and CDR2 as FQGNSA. Points on this clone: The antigen is not known.

Broader study findings: The study designated 150 or so TCR beta chains cytomegalovirus-associated. Follow-up analysis later connected one missense variant in DCLRE1C with trimming of TCR beta V- and J-genes.

This chain links TRBV7-2 with TRBJ1-1, with D possibly matching TRBD1 (6 bases). The TCR sequence derives from a woman aged 40-49 years in good health and CMV-seronegative. The sequencing sample was made of PBMCs. In DNA form, the CDR3 reads TGTGCCAGCAGCTTTCCGGGACAAAACACTGAAGCTTTCTTT. It is translated as CASSFPGQNTEAFF.